The 25 T cell receptor beta chains below were found in one sample sequenced in a study of cytotoxic CD8 clonotypes in ibrutinib-treated CLL. TCRdb's table, derived via immunoSEQ multiplex PCR, lists solely in-frame clones and lacks some. This table has around 160,000 clones, over 75% appearing once. The starting material was PBMCs, obtained at disease progression, from a patient treated with ibrutinib. Receptors originate from a human donor with chronic lymphocytic leukemia.

This clone showed up just once. V usage is TRBV6-5 and J usage is TRBJ2-7; 8 nucleotides match TRBD2. Germline V CDR1 and CDR2: MNHEY, SVGAGI. Trimming removed 4 bases from V and 7 bases from J; junction bases left unmatched: 15. This CDR3 spans 16 amino acids. In DNA, the CDR3 is TGTGCCAGCAGTTTCCCCCCCGCGGGAGGATCGGAAGAGCAGTACTTC. As protein: CASSFPPAGGSEEQYF.

In its sample, this clone was seen a few times. The chain employs TRBV7-9 and TRBJ1-4, with D unclear. The CDR3 length is 15 residues. CDR1 is SEHNR, CDR2 FQNEAQ, per germline (reference sequence). V dropped 7 bases and J dropped 4 bases, with 16 bases sitting between them. Here the CDR3 DNA reads TGTGCCAGCAACCCCTGGCACGGCAGTAATGAAAAACTGTTTTTT. Its translation: CASNPWHGSNEKLFF.

CDR3 bases: TGTGCCAGCTCACCTGGACAGGGTGAAAAACTGTTTTTT. This gives the protein CASSPGQGEKLFF. The chain recombines TRBV18 with TRBJ1-4; 8 nucleotides agree with TRBD1. The germline gives CDR1 KGHSH, CDR2 LQKENI. V lost 3 bases and J lost 7; bases outside the gene matches: 1. This CDR3 has 13 amino acids.

This chain connects TRBV5-1 to TRBJ1-3; TRBD1 might be the D (6 bases). The V gene lost 3 bases and the J gene lost 2 bases, with 12 bases spanning the gap. Germline V gene sequence: CDR1 SGHRS, CDR2 YFSETQ. The CDR3 contains 15 residues. CDR3 sequence (DNA): TGCGCCAGCAGCTCGGACAGTTCACCTGGAAACACCATATATTTT. Translating gives CASSSDSSPGNTIYF.

The V gene is TRBV5-6, the J gene TRBJ1-2, with TRBD1 matching over 11 bases. Germline V lookup: CDR1 SGHDT, CDR2 YYEEEE. This CDR3 has 16 residues. V gave up 7 bases and J gave up 4 bases; unmatched junction bases: 12. The CDR3 nucleotides are TGTGCCAGCTGGGGCGCCGGGACAGGGGGTGTCTATGGCTACACCTTC. Translation gives CASWGAGTGGVYGYTF.

The chain combines TRBV7-9 with TRBJ2-1, with 9 positions matching TRBD2. CDR3 length: 14 amino acids. The V gene end was trimmed by 9 bases and the J gene end by 8 bases; junction bases not matched to a gene: 11. Looked up from germline, CDR1 is SEHNR and CDR2 is FQNEAQ (reference sequence). The CDR3 loop reads CASSGSANNDEQFF. The CDR3 nucleotides read TGTGCCAGTAGCGGGAGCGCCAATAACGATGAGCAGTTCTTC.

This rearrangement joins TRBV7-9 to TRBJ2-3; 7 bases align to TRBD2. Per the germline V gene, CDR1 is SEHNR and CDR2 is FQNEAQ (reference sequence). The CDR3 runs to 14 residues. V shed 4 bases, J shed 6 bases, and the junction held 7 bases outside the gene matches. CDR3 coding DNA: TGTGCCAGCAGCTGGACTAGTCTTCTGGATACGCAGTATTTT. Encoded protein: CASSWTSLLDTQYF.

V usage is TRBV13 and J usage is TRBJ2-5; 14 positions match TRBD2. Germline-derived CDR1 and CDR2 are PRHDT and FYEKMQ (reference sequence). V was pared by 5 bases and J by 5 bases, with 4 bases of the junction left unmatched. The CDR3 is made up of 15 amino acids. CDR3 protein: CASSTRTSGRETQYF. For the CDR3, the DNA is TGTGCCAGCAGCACACGGACTAGCGGGAGGGAGACCCAGTACTTC.

V is TRBV11-3 and J is TRBJ1-1; D is undetermined. V was trimmed by 4 bases and J by 2 bases, leaving 23 bases between them. CDR3 length: 18 residues. CDR1 is SGHNT, CDR2 YENEEA, per germline. The CDR3 region is CASSSFGMWVPVNTEAFF. DNA for the CDR3: TGTGCCAGCAGCTCATTCGGAATGTGGGTCCCGGTTAACACTGAAGCTTTCTTT.

This clone came up once. The genes are TRBV5-6 and TRBJ2-5; 8 bases align to TRBD1. Germline V gene data show CDR1 as SGHDT and CDR2 as YYEEEE. V gave up 0 bases and J gave up 5 bases; unmatched junction bases: 0. The CDR3 sequence is 13 residues long. This chain's CDR3 is CASSLAGGETQYF. The CDR3 DNA sequence: TGTGCCAGCAGCTTGGCAGGGGGCGAGACCCAGTACTTC.

This clone was counted between two and nine times. This chain joins TRBV28 and TRBJ1-1; D not resolved. This CDR3 has 14 amino acids. The germline V gene encodes CDR1 MDHEN and CDR2 SYDVKM. V lost 6 bases, J lost 1 base, and 12 bases lay in between. The CDR3 nucleotides are TGTGCCAGCAGCGAGCCGAGTTGGAACACTGAAGCTTTCTTT. It codes for CASSEPSWNTEAFF.

The chain combines TRBV6-4 with TRBJ1-2; 8 bases line up with TRBD1. Looked up from germline, CDR1 is MRHNA and CDR2 is SNTAGT. V lost 0 bases and J lost 4; bases outside the gene matches: 7. CDR3 length: 16 amino acids. CDR3 sequence: CASSDSMSQGAYGYTF. In DNA form, the CDR3 reads TGTGCCAGCAGTGACTCGATGTCGCAGGGGGCCTATGGCTACACCTTC.

The V and J genes are TRBV6-5 and TRBJ1-2; D is ambiguous. Trimming stripped 3 bases from V and 4 bases from J, with 12 bases between. The germline CDR1 and CDR2 sequences are MNHEY and SVGAGI. The CDR3 is 14 amino acids. CDR3 sequence: CASSYREVGYGYTF. The CDR3 coding sequence is TGTGCCAGCAGTTATCGGGAGGTCGGCTATGGCTACACCTTC.

V usage is TRBV14 and J usage is TRBJ2-3; TRBD2 matches 12 bases. CDR3 length: 19 amino acids. Germline trimming cut 4 bases from V and 2 bases from J; bases unmatched to any gene: 13. Germline-derived CDR1 and CDR2 are SGHDN and FVKESK. In DNA, the CDR3 is TGTGCCAGCAGCCCCGGACTAGCGGGACTATCGGGGCACACAGATACGCAGTATTTT. Amino acid sequence: CASSPGLAGLSGHTDTQYF.

This clone was detected only a few times. This chain links TRBV19 with TRBJ2-7; no reliable D call. The germline V gene has CDR1 LNHDA and CDR2 SQIVND (reference sequence). This CDR3 is 13 amino acids long. With 2 bases removed from V and 3 bases from J, the gap between germline ends came to 8 bases. CDR3 sequence reads: CASSITHDYEQYF. The CDR3 DNA follows: TGTGCCAGTAGTATAACCCACGACTACGAGCAGTACTTC.

The chain joins TRBV18 to TRBJ1-1; TRBD1 is a possible D gene (5 bases). Germline values: CDR1 KGHSH, CDR2 LQKENI. CDR3 size: 14 residues. Deletions cut 2 bases from V and 8 bases from J, with 15 bases between. The CDR3 spells CASSPDTLAGEAFF. CDR3 DNA sequence: TGTGCCAGCTCACCAGATACTTTGGCAGGGGAAGCTTTCTTT.

This chain links TRBV5-1 with TRBJ2-5; TRBD1 might be the D (6 bases). Germline V gene lookup returns CDR1 SGHRS and CDR2 YFSETQ. This CDR3 has 14 residues. Trimming took off 2 bases at V and 1 base at J, with 9 bases between the two ends. The DNA of the CDR3 is TGCGCCAGCAGCTTTGAGGGGGTCCAAGAGACCCAGTACTTC. The encoded protein is CASSFEGVQETQYF. Using reference TRBV5-1 and TRBJ2-5 for the parts outside the CDR3, the full variable domain is KAGVTQTPRYLIKTRGQQVTLSCSPISGHRSVSWYQQTPGQGLQFLFEYFSETQRNKGNFPGRFSGRQFSNSRSEMNVSTLELGDSALYLCASSFEGVQETQYFGPGTRLLVL.

This chain joins TRBV28 and TRBJ2-7; D is perhaps TRBD1 (10 bases). V gave up 7 bases and J gave up 0 bases, with 28 bases separating them. The CDR3 loop spans 19 amino acids. The germline V gene has CDR1 MDHEN and CDR2 SYDVKM. The CDR3 coding sequence is TGTGCCAGCAAAGCGGGGGGTCTTCCACGGACAGGGGGCTCCTACGAGCAGTACTTC. Amino acid sequence: CASKAGGLPRTGGSYEQYF.

The genes are TRBV29-1 and TRBJ1-3; no definite D call. Germline V gene data show CDR1 as SQVTM and CDR2 as ANQGSEA. This CDR3 is built from 16 residues. Trimming took 4 bases from V and 2 from J, leaving 18 bases between them. The CDR3 DNA reads as TGCAGCGTTGGAGGATCGCGGGATAGGGCTGGAAACACCATATATTTT. Encoded protein: CSVGGSRDRAGNTIYF.

This clone was recorded many times. This chain connects TRBV10-3 to TRBJ1-2, with 7 bases identical to TRBD1. V lost 5 bases, J lost 7 bases, and 13 bases stayed unmatched. CDR1 and CDR2 from the germline V gene are ENHRY and SYGVKD. The CDR3 is 15 amino acids. Here the CDR3 reads CAISNPGQPLSGYTF. For the CDR3, the DNA is TGTGCCATCAGTAACCCGGGACAGCCTCTTTCTGGCTACACCTTC.

This chain joins TRBV5-6 and TRBJ2-7, with TRBD2 matching 7 bases. The CDR3 has 13 amino acids. The germline V gene encodes CDR1 SGHDT and CDR2 YYEEEE. Germline trimming cut 4 bases from V and 2 bases from J; bases unmatched to any gene: 3. The CDR3 protein is CASSIGTTYEQYF. Here the CDR3 DNA reads TGTGCCAGCAGCATAGGGACTACCTACGAGCAGTACTTC.

The rearrangement links TRBV6-6 to TRBJ1-5; D may be TRBD1 (5 bases). V lost 7 bases, J lost 3 bases, and 16 bases lay in between. The germline V gene encodes CDR1 MNHNY and CDR2 SVGAGI (reference sequence). CDR3 length equals 15 residues. The CDR3 loop is CASTLSTEPNQPQHF. As DNA, the CDR3 is TGTGCCAGCACTCTGTCGACAGAGCCCAATCAGCCCCAGCATTTT.

J is TRBJ1-3 and V is TRBV27, with TRBD1 identical over 7 bases. The CDR3 totals 15 residues. Germline V gene sequence: CDR1 MNHEY, CDR2 SMNVEV (reference sequence). J gave up 0 bases and V 7 bases, and 6 bases lay outside the gene matches. The CDR3 reads CASMEGAVSGNTIYF. DNA of the CDR3: TGTGCCAGCATGGAGGGGGCAGTCTCTGGAAACACCATATATTTT.

This clone was observed once. The chain is built from TRBV13 and TRBJ2-3; D gene ambiguous. V was shortened by 0 bases and J by 8 bases, with 12 bases between the two germline ends. Germline CDR1 PRHDT, CDR2 FYEKMQ (reference sequence). The CDR3 length is 14 residues. CDR3 sequence (DNA): TGTGCCAGCAGCTTAGGCCTCGCCCGGGTTACGCAGTATTTT. This translates into CASSLGLARVTQYF.

The chain has TRBV5-1 and TRBJ1-2; D is unresolved. CDR1 and CDR2 (germline): SGHRS, YFSETQ. Trimming shortened V by 1 base and J by 10 bases, and 14 bases separated the two germline ends. The CDR3 sequence is 13 residues long. In nucleotides, the CDR3 is TGCGCCAGCAGCTTGAACGTTAGCCCGGACTACACCTTC. Encoded protein: CASSLNVSPDYTF.